The sequence of this TCR beta chain was determined in a study of blood T cell repertoires in COVID-19 (dated by TCRdb to about 2020). Notes on the research overall: Samples covering the acute and convalescent phases of COVID-19 were provided by collaborators in the United States, Italy and Spain. A freely available public database, intended as a resource for researchers studying the immune response to SARS-CoV-2, is where the repertoires were released. The sample metadata nearly always contained a de-identified subject ID, COVID-19 status, age in years and sex. The material from the prospective study consisted of cDNA or gDNA derived from T cells, B-cell-depleted T cells, or PBMCs. The samples were drawn from two sources: the first 160 participants of the ongoing ImmuneRACE study, and 1,000 to 1,500 subjects contributed by 6 global collaborators. HLA class I and class II types, where available, came from metadata supplied by the sample provider rather than from assay-based typing. Deeply sampled blood TCRbeta repertoires from subjects exposed to, actively infected with, or recovered from COVID-19 were included in the dataset. Study-wide conclusions, independent of this receptor: Clinical and demographic metadata were provided uncurated, with the amount varying by source and participant.

TCRbeta CDR3 regions were amplified from genomic DNA using the immunoSEQ Assay, a bias-controlled multiplex PCR. Under the source paper's analysis protocol: The number of nucleated cells in each sample was estimated from the amplification of reference gene primers within the assay. To quantify the absolute abundance of each unique TCRbeta CDR3 rearrangement, sequence reads were collapsed and filtered. For each sample, productive Simpson clonality was calculated as the square root of Simpson's diversity index across productive rearrangements. Here the immuneACCESS table is served through TCRdb, limited to in-frame sequences with V and J called. Missing clones are a known gap in these copies; in checked studies unresolved V genes cover under half, and the rest lacks a known reason. D and trimming were read from the DNA, whereas the V and J calls and clone size are those reported in that table. For this sample the table gives over 110,000 clones, of which over 75% were detected only once. In total, the top ten clones hold 1.8% of the sample.

CDR1 and CDR2 are drawn from the germline V gene: KGHDR, SFDVKD. Clipping removes 4 bases from V and 6 bases from J, with 10 as the unmatched junction base count. Including cysteine and phenylalanine, the CDR3 has 17 amino acids. Only the CDR3 region is kept as DNA, spanning 51 bases read in frame from base 1. With regard to this clone: The target of this receptor is not known. Nothing much larger sits one base from this clone, and base qualities are not available.

Each collaborating institution followed its own protocols to collect whole blood in K2EDTA tubes. For TCRbeta analysis, collaborators shipped samples in one of three forms: frozen whole blood, isolated PBMCs, or DNA extracted from either of those sample types. Sequencing was carried out using peripheral blood. The receptor was isolated from a man between 65 and 85 years old with acute or convalescent COVID-19. Recombination connected TRBV24-1 to TRBJ2-2; 10 of the junction bases match TRBD1. The CDR3 is CATSDTLGQGVAGELFF. Read as DNA, the sequence is TGTGCCACCAGTGACACCCTAGGACAGGGGGTGGCCGGGGAGCTGTTTTTT.